Each of the 27 T cell receptor beta chains below was sequenced from the same sample in a study of shared clonotypes between healthy human individuals. Clones were sequenced by immunoSEQ multiplex PCR, and TCRdb holds only the in-frame ones, with some missing. The table includes 2 million or so clones, roughly 95% detected once. Naive CD8 cells lacked CD45RO and underwent positive selection for CCR7, leaving out terminally differentiated effector memory CD45RA+ cells. Sample: naive CD8+ T cells sorted from blood. These receptors were obtained from a man in his late teens or twenties in good health.

This clone was picked up a small number of times. Other nucleotide sequences in the sample specify the same CDR3. CDR3 nucleotide sequence: TGTGCCAGTAGTATCGACGGGGAAGAGACCCAGTACTTC. Its protein product is CASSIDGEETQYF. The chain recombines TRBV19 with TRBJ2-5, with D perhaps TRBD2 (5 bases). V shed 3 bases and J shed 3 bases, with 8 bases lying between them. The germline CDR1 and CDR2 sequences are LNHDA and SQIVND (reference sequence). This CDR3 is 13 amino acids long.

V is TRBV7-9 and J is TRBJ1-5; TRBD1 aligns across 11 bases. J was trimmed by 4 bases and V by 4 bases; bases with no gene match: 3. The CDR3 loop spans 15 amino acids. CDR1 SEHNR and CDR2 FQNEAQ come from the germline V gene (reference sequence). DNA of the CDR3: TGTGCCAGCAGCTCCGGGACAGGGGGAAATCAGCCCCAGCATTTT. Its translation is CASSSGTGGNQPQHF.

A word on this clone: The same CDR3 also results from other DNA sequences found in this sample. The chain recombines TRBV6-5 with TRBJ2-1; 11 nucleotides align to TRBD2. The CDR3 sequence is 15 residues long. Germline CDR1 reads MNHEY; CDR2 reads SVGAGI. V lost 0 bases, J lost 5 bases, and 0 bases stayed unmatched. The CDR3 coding sequence is TGTGCCAGCAGTTACTCGGGACTAGCGGACAATGAGCAGTTCTTC. Residues: CASSYSGLADNEQFF.

Remarks on this clone: Other DNA variants within this sample encode the same CDR3. The DNA for the CDR3 is TGTGCCAGCAGTTACCTCGGCACACAAGAGACCCAGTACTTC. It specifies CASSYLGTQETQYF. This chain uses TRBV6-5 with TRBJ2-5; no definite D call. The CDR3 spans 14 residues. CDR1 MNHEY and CDR2 SVGAGI come from the germline V gene. Trimming removed 2 bases from V and 2 bases from J, with 9 bases in between.

The chain employs TRBV5-3 and TRBJ2-7; 8 bases agree with TRBD2. TRBV5-3 is noted as an ORF with a role that remains uncertain. Unmatched junction bases numbered 14, after V lost 0 bases and J lost 0 bases. The CDR3 consists of 19 residues. In DNA form, the CDR3 reads TGTGCCAGAAGCTTGGGCCGGTACATTAGCGGGACCTACTCCTACGAGCAGTACTTC. Translation gives CARSLGRYISGTYSYEQYF.

J is TRBJ2-3 and V is TRBV19; D remains unclear. The CDR3 has 15 residues. Germline values: CDR1 LNHDA, CDR2 SQIVND (reference sequence). The V and J ends lost 0 bases and 2 bases respectively, with 9 bases between them. The CDR3 loop is CASSIERSYTDTQYF. CDR3 in DNA: TGTGCCAGTAGTATAGAGCGGAGTTACACAGATACGCAGTATTTT. Together with reference TRBV19 and TRBJ2-3, the CDR3 gives the full variable domain: DGGITQSPKYLFRKEGQNVTLSCEQNLNHDAMYWYRQDPGQGLRLIYYSQIVNDFQKGDIAEGYSVSREKKESFPLTVTSAQKNPTAFYLCASSIERSYTDTQYFGPGTRLTVL.

The chain combines TRBV29-1 with TRBJ2-1; 9 nucleotides align to TRBD2. Trimming removed 5 bases from V and 2 bases from J; junction bases left unmatched: 4. Germline V gene sequence: CDR1 SQVTM, CDR2 ANQGSEA. The CDR3 sequence is 14 residues long. CDR3 DNA sequence: TGCAGCGTTTTAGCGGGAGTCACCTACAATGAGCAGTTCTTC. Amino acids: CSVLAGVTYNEQFF.

This clone was seen only a few times. The sample carries other DNA sequences with the same CDR3. The rearrangement joins TRBV5-1 to TRBJ2-3; D ambiguous. Germline CDR1 and CDR2: SGHRS and YFSETQ. The V gene lost 0 bases and the J gene lost 5 bases, with 7 bases spanning the gap. This CDR3 comprises 13 residues. The CDR3 DNA reads as TGCGCCAGCAGCTTGGTCCCGGAAGATACGCAGTATTTT. This encodes CASSLVPEDTQYF.

The chain uses TRBV19 and TRBJ2-7; 8 nucleotides agree with TRBD2. Germline V gives CDR1 LNHDA, CDR2 SQIVND (reference sequence). This CDR3 contains 14 residues. Trimming removed 9 bases from V and 7 bases from J; junction bases left unmatched: 14. CDR3 in DNA: TGTGCCAGCGAGGGGACGGGAGGGCCGGGGGAGCAGTACTTC. Translating it yields CASEGTGGPGEQYF. Complete variable domain (other parts from reference TRBV19 and TRBJ2-7): DGGITQSPKYLFRKEGQNVTLSCEQNLNHDAMYWYRQDPGQGLRLIYYSQIVNDFQKGDIAEGYSVSREKKESFPLTVTSAQKNPTAFYLCASEGTGGPGEQYFGPGTRLTVT.

To note about this clone: The identical CDR3 is also encoded by other nucleotide sequences in the sample. This rearrangement joins TRBV5-1 to TRBJ2-1; no definite D call. CDR1 is SGHRS, CDR2 YFSETQ, per germline. With 2 bases removed from V and 0 bases from J, the gap between germline ends came to 6 bases. This CDR3 has 14 residues. This CDR3 is CASSFRSSYNEQFF. CDR3 sequence (DNA): TGCGCCAGCAGCTTCCGCAGCTCCTACAATGAGCAGTTCTTC.

J is TRBJ1-6 and V is TRBV9; D is unresolved. The CDR3 spans 16 residues. Trimming took 4 bases from V and 0 from J, leaving 11 bases between them. CDR1 SGDLS and CDR2 YYNGEE come from the germline V gene. The DNA of the CDR3 is TGTGCCAGCAGCCTCCGGGAGACCTCCTATAATTCACCCCTCCACTTT. Translating gives CASSLRETSYNSPLHF.

The genes are TRBV19 and TRBJ2-7; D remains unclear. The germline V gene encodes CDR1 LNHDA and CDR2 SQIVND (reference sequence). Trimming pared 4 bases from V and 0 bases from J, leaving 10 bases between. The CDR3 has 14 residues. The CDR3 is CASSTAAYSYEQYF. As DNA, the CDR3 is TGTGCCAGTAGTACGGCAGCCTACTCCTACGAGCAGTACTTC.

V is TRBV29-1 and J is TRBJ2-3; the D is unclear. V lost 7 bases, J lost 2 bases, and 16 bases lay in between. Looked up from germline, CDR1 is SQVTM and CDR2 is ANQGSEA. The CDR3 sequence is 14 residues long. The CDR3 nucleotides are TGCAGCGCCGGACCCCTGGGTGTCACAGATACGCAGTATTTT. Its translation: CSAGPLGVTDTQYF.

This clone was seen a single time. The chain has TRBV9 and TRBJ1-2; D remains unclear. The germline V gene encodes CDR1 SGDLS and CDR2 YYNGEE. This CDR3 spans 12 amino acids. Trimming shortened V by 3 bases and J by 8 bases, and 11 bases separated the two germline ends. In nucleotides, the CDR3 is TGTGCCAGCAGCGGGGCCCCACTAGGCTACACCTTC. Its translation: CASSGAPLGYTF.

The gene calls are TRBV7-8 and TRBJ2-1; D tentatively reads TRBD1 or TRBD2 (6 bases each). Trimming left V 0 bases short and J 3 bases short, with 12 bases between. Germline CDR1 SGHVS, CDR2 FQNEAQ. This CDR3 has 16 residues. The CDR3 nucleotides read TGTGCCAGCAGCTTAGCGGGGGGCTACTTCTACAATGAGCAGTTCTTC. It specifies CASSLAGGYFYNEQFF.

The rearrangement uses TRBV9 and TRBJ1-4; D call uncertain. Trimming shortened V by 4 bases and J by 3 bases, and 13 bases separated the two germline ends. The CDR3 is made up of 15 amino acids. Germline lookup yields CDR1 SGDLS and CDR2 YYNGEE. CDR3 bases: TGTGCCAGCAGCTACGAAGACGGATCTAATGAAAAACTGTTTTTT. It translates to CASSYEDGSNEKLFF.

The rearrangement uses TRBV5-4 and TRBJ2-3; D gene ambiguous. The germline V gene has CDR1 SGHNT and CDR2 YYREEE (reference sequence). The CDR3 loop spans 13 amino acids. Trimming shortened V by 2 bases and J by 4 bases, and 8 bases separated the two germline ends. CDR3 protein: CASSFSEADTQYF. As DNA, the CDR3 is TGTGCCAGCAGCTTTTCCGAAGCAGATACGCAGTATTTT.

This chain connects TRBV10-1 to TRBJ2-2; 8 nucleotides agree with TRBD1. CDR3 size: 15 residues. V lost 6 bases and J lost 1; bases outside the gene matches: 4. Germline-derived CDR1 and CDR2 are WNHNN and SYGVQD (reference sequence). The CDR3 coding sequence is TGCGCCAGCAGGCCCGGGACAGGGAACACCGGGGAGCTGTTTTTT. This translates into CASRPGTGNTGELFF.

The chain links TRBV7-2 to TRBJ2-7; D is unclear. This CDR3 is built from 15 residues. V was clipped by 4 bases and J by 7 bases, with 20 bases between them. From germline, CDR1 is SGHTA and CDR2 FQGNSA. The CDR3 DNA reads TGTGCCAGCAGCTCCGCTGTTACTATGGCTGAAGAGCAGTACTTC. Its translation is CASSSAVTMAEEQYF.

To note about this clone: Other DNA sequences from this sample encode an identical CDR3 as well. The chain recombines TRBV4-3 with TRBJ2-2, with 11 bases fitting TRBD2. Looked up from germline, CDR1 is LGHNA and CDR2 is YSLEER. The CDR3 is 15 amino acids. J lost 5 bases, V lost 1 base, and 0 bases had no gene match. CDR3: CASSQGLAGTGELFF. In DNA form, the CDR3 reads TGCGCCAGCAGCCAAGGACTAGCGGGGACCGGGGAGCTGTTTTTT.

The genes are TRBV5-5 and TRBJ2-1; no clear D gene. V shed 2 bases and J shed 8 bases, with 14 bases lying between them. The V gene's germline CDR1 is SGHKS and CDR2 YYEKEE (reference sequence). The CDR3 has 14 residues. The CDR3 loop is CASSFWGNVYEQFF. The CDR3 DNA reads as TGTGCCAGCAGCTTCTGGGGAAATGTCTATGAGCAGTTCTTC.

Regarding this clone: The same CDR3 can be traced to other DNA sequences in this sample. The chain employs TRBV19 and TRBJ1-2; D unclear. Trimming removed 1 base from V and 4 bases from J, with 10 bases in between. The CDR3 covers 14 residues. CDR1 and CDR2 (germline): LNHDA, SQIVND (reference sequence). The CDR3 here is CASSIVGPGYGYTF. The CDR3 nucleotides are TGTGCCAGTAGTATAGTCGGGCCAGGCTATGGCTACACCTTC.

This clone is a singleton in its sample. V is TRBV12-5 and J is TRBJ2-1, with 11 positions matching TRBD2. Germline V gene sequence: CDR1 LGHNT, CDR2 FRNRAP. Germline trimming cut 0 bases from V and 8 bases from J; bases unmatched to any gene: 6. The CDR3 runs 16 residues. The chain's CDR3 is CASGLVIAGGLHEQFF. DNA for the CDR3: TGTGCTAGTGGTTTGGTAATAGCGGGGGGGCTTCATGAGCAGTTCTTC.

The genes are TRBV6-4 and TRBJ2-1; 7 bases map to TRBD2. The CDR3 covers 15 residues. Germline CDR1 MRHNA, CDR2 SNTAGT. V gave up 4 bases and J gave up 6 bases; unmatched junction bases: 9. The CDR3 region is CASSARLTSLNEQFF. The CDR3 DNA reads as TGTGCCAGCAGTGCCCGACTGACTAGCCTCAATGAGCAGTTCTTC.

The chain couples TRBV6-5 to TRBJ2-1, with TRBD1 as a possible D gene (6 bases). V was shortened by 1 base and J by 3 bases, with 13 bases between the two germline ends. The CDR3 is 16 amino acids. In germline, CDR1 is MNHEY, CDR2 SVGAGI. CDR3 in DNA: TGTGCCAGCAGTTACTTGGGGGCAGGTGGCTACAATGAGCAGTTCTTC. It encodes CASSYLGAGGYNEQFF.

The gene calls are TRBV30 and TRBJ1-4; unclear D gene. V was pared by 0 bases and J by 6 bases, with 8 bases between. The CDR3 covers 13 residues. CDR1 and CDR2 (germline): GTSNPN, SVGIG (reference sequence). This CDR3 is CAWSVDHYEKLFF. In DNA form, the CDR3 reads TGTGCCTGGAGTGTAGACCACTATGAAAAACTGTTTTTT.

The chain combines TRBV13 with TRBJ2-7, with 8 bases aligning to TRBD1. The CDR3 runs to 17 residues. Germline CDR1 reads PRHDT; CDR2 reads FYEKMQ (reference sequence). Germline trimming cut 4 bases from V and 0 bases from J; bases unmatched to any gene: 11. CDR3 in amino acids: CASSSGTWDRSSYEQYF. The CDR3 DNA reads as TGTGCCAGCAGCTCCGGTACTTGGGACAGGTCCTCCTACGAGCAGTACTTC.